Sequencing of this T cell receptor (beta chain) was carried out in a study of a mutant IDH1 vaccine in newly diagnosed glioma. Study overall: Investigators started vaccination 4-6 weeks after radiotherapy alone, or with temozolomide cycles. Treated patients had a mean age of 40.4 years and a sex split that was roughly 60% male and roughly 38% female. V12 corresponded to week 35 and V13 to week 47.

After removal of 0 bases from V and 4 bases from J, the junction contained 4 bases not matched to a gene. The germline CDR1 and CDR2 sequences are SGDLS and YYNGEE. The CDR3 has 14 amino acids. The time point here: week 35, safety follow-up. The study gave 300 ug of mutant IDH1 20-mer peptide per vaccine dose, with topical imiquimod. In weeks 1, 3, 5, 7, 11, 15, 19 and 23, patients were vaccinated. With regard to this clone: What it binds is unknown.

TCRdb keeps only in-frame clones here, not all; method: immunoSEQ multiplex PCR. The table has 50,000 to 70,000 clones, under 85% seen once. The chain has TRBV9 and TRBJ2-7; 7 nucleotides line up with TRBD2. This TCR derives from a middle-aged man with glioma. Sequencing was performed on PBMCs, taken from a glioma patient whose treatment included an IDH1 peptide vaccine. The CDR3 loop reads CASSVGWGGYEQYF. CDR3 DNA: TGTGCCAGCAGCGTAGGGTGGGGGGGTTACGAGCAGTACTTC.